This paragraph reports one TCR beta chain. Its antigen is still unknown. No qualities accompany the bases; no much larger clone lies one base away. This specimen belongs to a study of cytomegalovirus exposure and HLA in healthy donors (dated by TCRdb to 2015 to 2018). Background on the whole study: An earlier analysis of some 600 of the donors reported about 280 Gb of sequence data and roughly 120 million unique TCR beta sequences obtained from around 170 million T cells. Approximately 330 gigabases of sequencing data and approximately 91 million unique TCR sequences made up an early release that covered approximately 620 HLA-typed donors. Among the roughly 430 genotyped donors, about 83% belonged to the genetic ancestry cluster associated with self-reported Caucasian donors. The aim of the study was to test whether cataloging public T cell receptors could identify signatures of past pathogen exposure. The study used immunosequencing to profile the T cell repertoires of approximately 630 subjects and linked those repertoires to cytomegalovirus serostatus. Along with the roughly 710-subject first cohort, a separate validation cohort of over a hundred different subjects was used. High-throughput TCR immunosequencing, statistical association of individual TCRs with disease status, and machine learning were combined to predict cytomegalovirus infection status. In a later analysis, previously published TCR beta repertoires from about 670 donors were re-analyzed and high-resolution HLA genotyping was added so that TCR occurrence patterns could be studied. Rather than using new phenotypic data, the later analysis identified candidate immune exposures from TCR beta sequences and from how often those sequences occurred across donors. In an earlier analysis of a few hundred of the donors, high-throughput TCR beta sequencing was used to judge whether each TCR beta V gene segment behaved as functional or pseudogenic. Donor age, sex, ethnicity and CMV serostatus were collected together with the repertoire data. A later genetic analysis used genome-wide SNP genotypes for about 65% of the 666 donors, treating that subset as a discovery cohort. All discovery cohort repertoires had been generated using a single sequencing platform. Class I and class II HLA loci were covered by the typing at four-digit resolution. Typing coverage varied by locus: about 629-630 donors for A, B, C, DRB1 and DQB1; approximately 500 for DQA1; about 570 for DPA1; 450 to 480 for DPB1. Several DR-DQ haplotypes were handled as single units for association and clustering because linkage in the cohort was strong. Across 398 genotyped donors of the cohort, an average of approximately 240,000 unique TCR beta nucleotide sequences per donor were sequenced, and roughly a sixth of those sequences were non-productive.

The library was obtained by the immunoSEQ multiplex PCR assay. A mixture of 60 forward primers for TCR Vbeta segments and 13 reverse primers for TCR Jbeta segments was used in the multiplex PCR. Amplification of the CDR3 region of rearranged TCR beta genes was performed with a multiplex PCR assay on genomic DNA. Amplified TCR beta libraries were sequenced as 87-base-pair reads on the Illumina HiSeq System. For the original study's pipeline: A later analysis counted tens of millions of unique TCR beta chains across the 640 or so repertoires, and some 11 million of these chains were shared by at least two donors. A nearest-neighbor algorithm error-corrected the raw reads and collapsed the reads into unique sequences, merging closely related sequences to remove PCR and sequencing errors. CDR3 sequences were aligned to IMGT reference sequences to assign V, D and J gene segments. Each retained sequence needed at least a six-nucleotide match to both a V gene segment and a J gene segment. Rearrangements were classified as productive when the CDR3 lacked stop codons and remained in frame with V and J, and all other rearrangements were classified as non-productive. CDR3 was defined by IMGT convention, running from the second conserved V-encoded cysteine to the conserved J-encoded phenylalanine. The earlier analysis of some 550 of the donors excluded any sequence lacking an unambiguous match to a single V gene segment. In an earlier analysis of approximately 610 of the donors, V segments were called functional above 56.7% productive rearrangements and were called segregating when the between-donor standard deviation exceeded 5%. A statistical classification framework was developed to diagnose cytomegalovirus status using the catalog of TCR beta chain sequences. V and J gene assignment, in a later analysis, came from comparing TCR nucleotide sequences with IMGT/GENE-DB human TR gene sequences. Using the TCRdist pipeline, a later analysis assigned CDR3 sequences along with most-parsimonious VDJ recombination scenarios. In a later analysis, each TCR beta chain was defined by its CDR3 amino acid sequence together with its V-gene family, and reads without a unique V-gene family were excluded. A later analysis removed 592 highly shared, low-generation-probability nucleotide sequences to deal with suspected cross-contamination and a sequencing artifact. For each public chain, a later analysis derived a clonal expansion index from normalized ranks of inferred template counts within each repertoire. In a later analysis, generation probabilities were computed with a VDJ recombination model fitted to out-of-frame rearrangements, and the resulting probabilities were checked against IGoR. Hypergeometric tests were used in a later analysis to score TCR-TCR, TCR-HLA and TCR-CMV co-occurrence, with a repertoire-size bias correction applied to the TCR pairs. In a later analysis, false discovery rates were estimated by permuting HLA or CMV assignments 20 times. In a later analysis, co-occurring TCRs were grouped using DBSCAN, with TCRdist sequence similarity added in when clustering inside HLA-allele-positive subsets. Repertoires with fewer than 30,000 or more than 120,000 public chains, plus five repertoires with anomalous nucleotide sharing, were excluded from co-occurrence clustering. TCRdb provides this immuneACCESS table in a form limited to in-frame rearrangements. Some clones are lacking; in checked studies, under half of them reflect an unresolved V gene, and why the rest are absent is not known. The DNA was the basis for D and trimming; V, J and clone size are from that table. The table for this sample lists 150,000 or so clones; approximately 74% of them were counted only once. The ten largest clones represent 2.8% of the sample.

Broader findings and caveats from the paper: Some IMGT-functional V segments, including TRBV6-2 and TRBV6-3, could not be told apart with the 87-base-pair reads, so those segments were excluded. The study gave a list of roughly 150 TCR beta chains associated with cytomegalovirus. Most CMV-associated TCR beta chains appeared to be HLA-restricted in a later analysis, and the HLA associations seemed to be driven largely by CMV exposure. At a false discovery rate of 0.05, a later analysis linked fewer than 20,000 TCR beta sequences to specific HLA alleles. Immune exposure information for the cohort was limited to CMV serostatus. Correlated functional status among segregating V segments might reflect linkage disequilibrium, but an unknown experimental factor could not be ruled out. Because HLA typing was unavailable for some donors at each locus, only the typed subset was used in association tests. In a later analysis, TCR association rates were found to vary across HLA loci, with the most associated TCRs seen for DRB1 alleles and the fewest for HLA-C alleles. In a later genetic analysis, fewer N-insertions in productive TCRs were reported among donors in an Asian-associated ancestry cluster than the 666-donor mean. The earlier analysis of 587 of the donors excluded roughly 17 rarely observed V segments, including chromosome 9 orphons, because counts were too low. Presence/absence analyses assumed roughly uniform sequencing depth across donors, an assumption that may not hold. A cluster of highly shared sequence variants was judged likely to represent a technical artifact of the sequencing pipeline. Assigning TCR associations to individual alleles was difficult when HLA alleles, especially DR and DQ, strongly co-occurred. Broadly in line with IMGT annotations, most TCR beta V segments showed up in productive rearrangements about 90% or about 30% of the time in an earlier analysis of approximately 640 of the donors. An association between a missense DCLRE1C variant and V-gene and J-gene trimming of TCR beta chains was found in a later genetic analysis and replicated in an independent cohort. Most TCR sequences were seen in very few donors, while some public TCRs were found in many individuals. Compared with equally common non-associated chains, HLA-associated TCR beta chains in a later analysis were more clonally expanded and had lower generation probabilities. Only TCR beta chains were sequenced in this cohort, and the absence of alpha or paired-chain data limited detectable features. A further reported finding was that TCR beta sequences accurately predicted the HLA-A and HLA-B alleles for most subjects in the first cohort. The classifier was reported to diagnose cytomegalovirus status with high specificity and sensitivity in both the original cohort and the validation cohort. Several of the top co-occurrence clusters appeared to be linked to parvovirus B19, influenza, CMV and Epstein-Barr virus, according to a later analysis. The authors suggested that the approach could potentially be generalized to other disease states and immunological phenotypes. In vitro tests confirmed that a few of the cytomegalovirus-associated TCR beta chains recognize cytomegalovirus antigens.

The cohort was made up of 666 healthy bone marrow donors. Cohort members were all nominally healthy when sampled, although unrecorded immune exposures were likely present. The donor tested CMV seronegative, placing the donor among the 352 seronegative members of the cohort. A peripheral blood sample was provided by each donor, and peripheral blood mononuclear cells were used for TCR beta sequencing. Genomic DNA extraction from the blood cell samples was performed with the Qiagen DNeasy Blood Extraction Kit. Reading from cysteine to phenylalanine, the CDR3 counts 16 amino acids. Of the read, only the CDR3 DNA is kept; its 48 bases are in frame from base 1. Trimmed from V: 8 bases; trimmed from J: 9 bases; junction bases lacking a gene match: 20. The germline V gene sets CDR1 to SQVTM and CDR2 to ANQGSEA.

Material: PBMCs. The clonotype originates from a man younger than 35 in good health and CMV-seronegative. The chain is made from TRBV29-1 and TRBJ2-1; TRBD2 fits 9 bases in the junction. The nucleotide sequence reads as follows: TGCAGCATCCAGGGGGTTGCGGGGGGGCCGGGGGGTGAGCAGTTCTTC. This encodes CSIQGVAGGPGGEQFF.